This T cell receptor (beta chain) was sequenced for a study of OX40 agonist ivuxolimab in advanced cancers. Whole-study context: Among those treated, three patients had partial responses, one with hepatocellular carcinoma and two with cutaneous melanoma. Study-wide results and caveats: Circulating CD4+ and CD8+ T cells showed clonal expansion by week 6 at 0.1 to 3.0 mg/kg. Low normalized clonal expansion also occurred in some nonresponding patients. Researchers did not determine the expanded peripheral T cells' antigen specificity.

Remarks on this clone: Its antigen is still unknown.

Sequenced by immunoSEQ multiplex PCR; TCRdb stores in-frame clones only, minus some. The sample lists roughly 61,000 clones, about 90% occurring once. The sequence was collected from an adult with an advanced solid tumor such as melanoma, head and neck, liver or kidney cancer. The input for sequencing was CD4+ or CD8+ T cells sorted from blood, taken in a trial of the OX40 agonist ivuxolimab.

The DNA of the CDR3 is TGTGCCAGCAGCCTGGTCCCACCCCTTACAGGGGGCGAGCAGTACTTC. This encodes CASSLVPPLTGGEQYF. This chain joins TRBV2 and TRBJ2-7; 8 bases fit TRBD1. The CDR3 runs to 16 residues. Germline V gene data show CDR1 as SNHLY and CDR2 as FYNNEI. V lost 6 bases, J lost 6 bases, and 16 bases stayed unmatched.